Listed below are T cell receptor beta chains from one sample, sequenced in a study of Tregs in tolerant kidney transplant recipients. Sequenced by immunoSEQ multiplex PCR; TCRdb stores in-frame clones only, minus some. The sample carries roughly 66,000 clones, 92% recorded once. Specimen: CD8+ T cells from blood, collected before the transplant. These receptors originate from a human donor who received a combined kidney and bone marrow transplant. Each CDR3 is given with its conserved first and last residue. A D gene is named only where the DNA matches it firmly. Clone size appears in some rows only: once, few, many, or a class for an expanded clone.

d_call: NA; v_call: TRBV7-3; j_call: TRBJ1-1; clone_size: NA; cdr3_aa: CASSRGLNTEAFF; cdr3_nt: TGTGCCAGCAGCAGGGGTTTGAACACTGAAGCTTTCTTT
d_call: NA; v_call: TRBV7-9; j_call: TRBJ1-2; clone_size: NA; cdr3_aa: CASSSLGGGSANYGYTF; cdr3_nt: TGTGCCAGCAGCTCCCTTGGGGGGGGCAGCGCTAACTATGGCTACACCTTC
d_call: TRBD2; v_call: TRBV9; j_call: TRBJ2-7; clone_size: NA; cdr3_aa: CASSVNPDTAGAYEQYF; cdr3_nt: TGTGCCAGCAGCGTTAATCCCGACACAGCGGGAGCCTACGAGCAGTACTTC
d_call: TRBD2; v_call: TRBV19; j_call: TRBJ2-7; clone_size: NA; cdr3_aa: CASTPSGGLYEQYF; cdr3_nt: TGTGCCAGTACCCCTAGCGGGGGCCTATACGAGCAGTACTTC
d_call: NA; v_call: TRBV29-1; j_call: TRBJ1-2; clone_size: NA; cdr3_aa: CSVVPYRRYGYTF; cdr3_nt: TGCAGCGTTGTTCCCTACCGGAGGTATGGCTACACCTTC
d_call: NA; v_call: TRBV25-1; j_call: TRBJ2-1; clone_size: NA; cdr3_aa: CASSDGTDYNEQFF; cdr3_nt: TGTGCCAGCAGTGATGGTACAGATTACAATGAGCAGTTCTTC
d_call: NA; v_call: TRBV29-1; j_call: TRBJ2-7; clone_size: NA; cdr3_aa: CSVVGSSYEQYF; cdr3_nt: TGCAGCGTTGTGGGCAGCTCCTACGAGCAGTACTTC
d_call: NA; v_call: TRBV2; j_call: TRBJ2-3; clone_size: NA; cdr3_aa: CASSLETTSTDTQYF; cdr3_nt: TGTGCCAGCAGTCTGGAGACTACTAGCACAGATACGCAGTATTTT
d_call: NA; v_call: TRBV29-1; j_call: TRBJ2-3; clone_size: NA; cdr3_aa: CSVEDPGHRTSTDTQYF; cdr3_nt: TGCAGCGTTGAAGACCCAGGACACAGAACTAGCACAGATACGCAGTATTTT
d_call: NA; v_call: TRBV5-6; j_call: TRBJ2-3; clone_size: medium-sized; cdr3_aa: CASSFYDNTDTQYF; cdr3_nt: TGTGCCAGCAGCTTCTACGATAACACAGATACGCAGTATTTT
d_call: NA; v_call: TRBV6-4; j_call: TRBJ2-3; clone_size: NA; cdr3_aa: CASSDSRGTDTQYF; cdr3_nt: TGTGCCAGCAGTGACTCGCGGGGCACAGATACGCAGTATTTT
d_call: TRBD1; v_call: TRBV29-1; j_call: TRBJ1-2; clone_size: NA; cdr3_aa: CSVGQGADGYTF; cdr3_nt: TGCAGCGTCGGACAGGGGGCCGATGGCTACACCTTC
d_call: TRBD2; v_call: TRBV30; j_call: TRBJ2-5; clone_size: NA; cdr3_aa: CAWMAGGRLQETQYF; cdr3_nt: TGTGCCTGGATGGCGGGGGGGCGTCTTCAAGAGACCCAGTACTTC
d_call: TRBD1; v_call: TRBV11-2; j_call: TRBJ1-5; clone_size: NA; cdr3_aa: CASSPGGSNQPQHF; cdr3_nt: TGTGCCAGCAGCCCAGGGGGTAGCAATCAGCCCCAGCATTTT